Listed below are T cell receptor beta chains from one sample, sequenced in a study of patients and donors after allogeneic stem cell transplantation. TCRdb fed the RT-PCR reads into MiXCR, producing one record per CDR3 protein. In the table there are 65,000 to 80,000 distinct CDR3 sequences, around 27% of which are singletons. Sequencing used blood, either unsorted or a sorted T cell fraction (not recorded which). The receptors derive from a human donor who was either an allogeneic HSCT recipient or a stem cell or donor lymphocyte infusion donor (not recorded which). It is not recorded whose cells these are; they may come from a transplant donor. Each CDR3 is given with its conserved first and last residue. The order of the fields is CDR3 length, D gene, V gene, J gene, clone size, CDR3 DNA, CDR3 protein. D genes are given only for firm matches. Not all rows give a size; the values are once, few, many and, for expanded clones, a class.

15,NA,TRBV7-9,TRBJ1-2,few,TGTGCCAGCAGCTTTTCTCAGCGCCAGATCTATGGCTACACCTTC,CASSFSQRQIYGYTF
14,NA,TRBV20-1,TRBJ2-7,NA,TGCAGTGCTAGCCCGGTATCCCGCTCCTACGAGCAGTACTTC,CSASPVSRSYEQYF
16,NA,TRBV11-3,TRBJ2-2,NA,TGTGCCAGCAGCTCTTTCCCAGGGGTCGGGACCGGGGAGCTGTTTTTT,CASSSFPGVGTGELFF
13,NA,TRBV10-2,TRBJ1-2,NA,TGCGCCAGCAGTGTATTACAGGTCTATGGCTACACCTTC,CASSVLQVYGYTF
13,NA,TRBV29-1,TRBJ2-7,few,TGCAGCGTTGAAGATCGTAACCAGGGTGTGCAGTACTTC,CSVEDRNQGVQYF
16,NA,TRBV10-3,TRBJ1-1,NA,TGTGCCATCAGAGTTTCGCCCCAAGGCAGGGACGCTGAAGCTTTCTTT,CAIRVSPQGRDAEAFF
15,NA,TRBV7-3,TRBJ2-1,NA,TGTGCCAGCAGCTTACTTGGCAGGGCAAGCAATGAGCAGTTCTTC,CASSLLGRASNEQFF
12,NA,TRBV10-3,TRBJ2-3,many,TGTGCCATCAGTGAAGGGGTGGATACGCAGTATTTT,CAISEGVDTQYF
17,TRBD2,TRBV9,TRBJ2-1,many,TGTGCCAGCAGCGTAGGGACTAGCGGGGGGTACTACAATGAGCAGTTCTTC,CASSVGTSGGYYNEQFF
15,NA,TRBV7-9,TRBJ2-7,NA,TGTGCCAGCAGCCGGGGGCCCCCGGGGGCCTACGAGCAGTACTTC,CASSRGPPGAYEQYF
12,TRBD1,TRBV29-1,TRBJ2-5,NA,TGCAGCGTCTCCAGGGGGCGAGAGACCCAGTACTTC,CSVSRGRETQYF
14,NA,TRBV7-2,TRBJ1-2,few,TGTGCCAGCAGGCATTACACAGCGGTCTATGGCTACACCTTC,CASRHYTAVYGYTF
15,TRBD1,TRBV5-6,TRBJ2-1,NA,TGTGCCAGCAGCTCGGGACAGGGGTCCTACAATGAGCAGTTCTTC,CASSSGQGSYNEQFF
13,NA,TRBV5-1,TRBJ1-2,many,TGCGCCAGCAGCTTGGACAATTCCTATGGCTACACCTTC,CASSLDNSYGYTF
14,NA,TRBV2,TRBJ2-5,NA,TGTGCCAGCAGGCTCGGGACGAAGCAAGAGACCCAGTACTTC,CASRLGTKQETQYF
16,NA,TRBV4-1,TRBJ1-4,few,TGCGCCAGCAGCCAAGGCACCGGGGGCTTGTTCGGTAAACTGTTTTTT,CASSQGTGGLFGKLFF
17,TRBD2,TRBV10-3,TRBJ2-7,NA,TGTGCCATCAGTGCGGGGCTAGCGGGGGACTTCGTCATTGAGCAGTACTTC,CAISAGLAGDFVIEQYF
16,NA,TRBV4-2,TRBJ2-2,NA,TGTGCCAGCAGCCAAGAACCGGGGGAGAACACCGGGGAGCTGTTTTTT,CASSQEPGENTGELFF
14,NA,TRBV6-1,TRBJ2-2,few,TGTGCCAGCAGACTCATTGCAGGGTCCGGGGAGCTGTTTTTT,CASRLIAGSGELFF
14,NA,TRBV10-3,TRBJ1-5,many,TGTGCCATCAGACCAGGGCTGGGCAATCAGCCCCAGCATTTT,CAIRPGLGNQPQHF
15,NA,TRBV25-1,TRBJ2-1,NA,TGTGCCAGCAATCGACCTAGCGATGGGGCGAATGAGCAGTTCTTC,CASNRPSDGANEQFF
16,TRBD2,TRBV4-1,TRBJ2-2,few,TGCGCCAGCAGCCAATTCCGGACTAGCTTCTTAGGGGAGCTGTTTTTT,CASSQFRTSFLGELFF
14,NA,TRBV5-1,TRBJ1-1,NA,TGCGCCAGCAGCCCCGGCTCTATGAACACTGAAGCTTTCTTT,CASSPGSMNTEAFF
15,TRBD2,TRBV12-3/TRBV12-4,TRBJ2-1,NA,TGTGCCGCCTCACTCGGACTAGCGAAATACAATGAGCAGTTCTTC,CAASLGLAKYNEQFF